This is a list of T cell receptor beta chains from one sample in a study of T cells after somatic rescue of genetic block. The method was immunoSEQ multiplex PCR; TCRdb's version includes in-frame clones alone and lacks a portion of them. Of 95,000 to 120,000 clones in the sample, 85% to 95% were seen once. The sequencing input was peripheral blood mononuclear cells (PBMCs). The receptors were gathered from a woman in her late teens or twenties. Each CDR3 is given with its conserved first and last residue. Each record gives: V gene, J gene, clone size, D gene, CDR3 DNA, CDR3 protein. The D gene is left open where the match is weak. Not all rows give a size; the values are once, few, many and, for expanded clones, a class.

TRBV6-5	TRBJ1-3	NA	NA	TGTGCCAGCAGGAGAGAGGATGCAACTGGAAACACCATATATTTT	CASRREDATGNTIYF
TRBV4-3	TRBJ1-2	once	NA	TGCGCCAGCAGCCAAAGGCTTTGGGGGGCCCTCACCCCCTATGGCTACACCTTC	CASSQRLWGALTPYGYTF
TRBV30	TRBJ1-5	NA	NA	TGTGCCTGGGGGACTTGGGGGACTCAGCCCCAGCATTTT	CAWGTWGTQPQHF
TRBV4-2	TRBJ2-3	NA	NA	TGTGCCAGCAGCCAAGAGGGCAGGGAATCGGATACGCAGTATTTT	CASSQEGRESDTQYF
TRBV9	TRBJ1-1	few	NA	TGTGCCAGCAGCCCCTACAGGTTGTGGGGGTCGAACACTGAAGCTTTCTTT	CASSPYRLWGSNTEAFF
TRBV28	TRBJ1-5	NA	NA	TGTGCCAGCAGTTTTTATGAGGGGTCTCTAATCAATCAGCCCCAGCATTTT	CASSFYEGSLINQPQHF
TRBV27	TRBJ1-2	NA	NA	TGTGCCAGCGCTGTTAGGACGAGCGTAGGCTATGGCTACACCTTC	CASAVRTSVGYGYTF
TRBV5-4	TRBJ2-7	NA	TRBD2	TGTGCCAGCAGCGCCACGGGAGGGGGGTACGAGCAGTACTTC	CASSATGGGYEQYF
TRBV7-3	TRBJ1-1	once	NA	TGTGCCAGCAGCTTAACGGGGCGTCCCGGGCACACTGAAGCTTTCTTT	CASSLTGRPGHTEAFF
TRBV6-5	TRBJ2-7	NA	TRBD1	TGTGCCAGCGGACAGGGGGACGAGCAGTACTTC	CASGQGDEQYF
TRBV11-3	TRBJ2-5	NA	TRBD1	TGTGCCAGCAGCCGGGACAGCCAAGAGACCCAGTACTTC	CASSRDSQETQYF
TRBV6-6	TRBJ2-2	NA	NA	TGTGCCAGCAGTAGGGACCAGGGCGGGGAGCTGTTTTTT	CASSRDQGGELFF
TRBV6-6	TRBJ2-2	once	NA	TGTGCCAGTGAATTCAGGGTGGGCACCGGGGAGCTGTTTTTT	CASEFRVGTGELFF
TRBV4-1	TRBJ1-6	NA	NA	TGCGCCAGCAGCCAGCGAGGAGGGGCGAATTCACCCCTCCACTTT	CASSQRGGANSPLHF
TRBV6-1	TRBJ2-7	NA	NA	TGTGCCAGCAGTCCCCGGGACGGTGACTACGAGCAGTACTTC	CASSPRDGDYEQYF
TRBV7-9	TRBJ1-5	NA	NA	TGTGCCAGCAGCTTAGCTCGGCCAGGGAAGGGCAATCAGCCCCAGCATTTT	CASSLARPGKGNQPQHF
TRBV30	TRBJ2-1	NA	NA	TGTGCCTGGAGTGTAAACAGGAACAATGAGCAGTTCTTC	CAWSVNRNNEQFF
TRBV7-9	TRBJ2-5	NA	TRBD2	TGTGCCAGCAGCTCTCGGGACGGGGGGTTCCAAGAGACCCAGTACTTC	CASSSRDGGFQETQYF
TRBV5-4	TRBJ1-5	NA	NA	TGTGCCAGCAGCGCCCCTGGGCAGCCCCAGCATTTT	CASSAPGQPQHF
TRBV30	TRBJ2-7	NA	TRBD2	TGTGCCTGGACTAGCGGGGGAACTGTCCCCTACGAGCAGTACTTC	CAWTSGGTVPYEQYF
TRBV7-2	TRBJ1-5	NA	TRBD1	TGTGCCAGCAGCTCGTTCACAGGGGGCAATCAGCCCCAGCATTTT	CASSSFTGGNQPQHF
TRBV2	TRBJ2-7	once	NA	TGTGCCAGCAGTAGAGACAGCCTAAGAAAAACCTACGAGCAGTACTTC	CASSRDSLRKTYEQYF
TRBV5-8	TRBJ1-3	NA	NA	TGTGCCAGCAGCTTTTTACAGGGAAACACCATATATTTT	CASSFLQGNTIYF
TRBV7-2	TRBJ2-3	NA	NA	TGTGCCAGCAGCTCAGCCGGGGATACGCAGTATTTT	CASSSAGDTQYF